The clone carrying this TCR beta chain was counted a few times. The antigen is unknown. The data derive from a study of T cells in Graves' hyperthyroidism and ophthalmopathy. Findings of the study overall: Ophthalmopathy stood apart from stable hyperthyroidism in a 13 V-J model. The model made its ophthalmopathy prediction, and onset followed a median approximately six months later.

Uncontrolled infection, other autoimmune disease, pregnancy or lactation barred patients from enrollment. Diagnostic assessment was based on clinical symptoms, serum thyroxine and TRAb, thyroid ultrasound and orbital computed tomography. The germline V gene has CDR1 SGHNT and CDR2 YYREEE (reference sequence). V lost 0 bases and J 0 bases, leaving 12 bases between the germline ends. There are 16 residues in the CDR3. Researchers amplified the TCR beta CDR3 regions from RNA transcripts. First-round RT-PCR targeting the TCR CDR3 was performed with the HTBI primer set. MiXCR was run by TCRdb on the multiplex PCR reads, yielding one entry per CDR3 protein. This sample carries 530,000 or so distinct CDR3 sequences, roughly 50% of them seen once, and the ten largest clones take roughly 7.7%.

This TCR derives from a woman aged 18-35 years with Graves' hyperthyroidism. The chain is built from TRBV5-4 and TRBJ1-1, with D unresolved. The source material was peripheral blood or thyroid tissue (not recorded which). CDR3 sequence (DNA): TGTGCCAGCAGCTTGGGAGGGCGCGGTGTGAACACTGAAGCTTTCTTT. Its protein product is CASSLGGRGVNTEAFF. Filled out from reference TRBV5-4 and TRBJ1-1, the complete variable domain reads ETGVTQSPTHLIKTRGQQVTLRCSSQSGHNTVSWYQQALGQGPQFIFQYYREEENGRGNFPPRFSGLQFPNYSSELNVNALELDDSALYLCASSLGGRGVNTEAFFGQGTRLTVV.